A selection of T cell receptor beta chains follows, all from one sample in a study of CD8 T cells in Susac syndrome. TCRdb ran MiXCR on the immunoSEQ multiplex PCR reads and lists one entry per CDR3 protein. The sample contains about 100,000 distinct CDR3 sequences, roughly 96% of which appear only once. Sequenced material: CD8+ T cells from PBMCs. These receptors were taken from a human donor with Susac syndrome. Each CDR3 is given with its conserved first and last residue. D genes are given only for firm matches. Clone size is given for some rows only: seen once, a few or many times, or a class if the clone is expanded.

V gene	clone size	J gene	CDR3 length	D gene	CDR3 DNA	CDR3 protein
TRBV9	-	TRBJ2-2	15	-	TGTGCCAGCACCCCAGGTGGGGTAATAGTCGGGGAGCTGTTTTTT	CASTPGGVIVGELFF
TRBV14	-	TRBJ1-4	16	TRBD1	TGTGCCAGCAGCAAGGGACAGGGGATACCTGTTGAAAAACTGTTTTTT	CASSKGQGIPVEKLFF
TRBV3-1	-	TRBJ1-2	16	-	TGTGCCAGCAGCCAAGGTTTCGGCCGAAGCTGGTATGGCTACACCTTC	CASSQGFGRSWYGYTF
TRBV28	-	TRBJ1-5	15	TRBD1	TGTGCCAGCAGTTTGGGGACAGGGGTCAATCAGCCCCAGCATTTT	CASSLGTGVNQPQHF
TRBV7-9	-	TRBJ1-5	12	-	TGTGCCACCAGCGATAGCAATCAGCCCCAGCATTTT	CATSDSNQPQHF
TRBV4-1	-	TRBJ1-4	13	-	TGCGCCAGCAATCAGGGAGCCAATGAAAAACTGTTTTTT	CASNQGANEKLFF
TRBV6-5	-	TRBJ2-4	14	TRBD1	TGTGCCAGCAGGGACAGGGGAGCCAAAAACATTCAGTACTTC	CASRDRGAKNIQYF
TRBV7-9	-	TRBJ1-2	13	TRBD1	TGTGCCAGCAGCTTGGCAGGGGGCGATGGCTACACCTTC	CASSLAGGDGYTF
TRBV20-1	-	TRBJ2-7	15	-	TGCAGTGCTAGAGATAGGGGACCATTCCACGCCGAGCAGTACTTC	CSARDRGPFHAEQYF
TRBV7-9	once	TRBJ2-3	13	-	TGTGCCAGCAGCGAGACTGACACAGATACGCAGTATTTT	CASSETDTDTQYF
TRBV4-1	-	TRBJ2-1	16	TRBD2	TGCGCCAGCAGCCGCTCTAGCGGGAAGGCTCAGAGCGAGCAGTTCTTC	CASSRSSGKAQSEQFF
TRBV11-2	-	TRBJ2-5	14	TRBD2	TGTGCCAGCAGCCCAGATGCGGGGGGAGAGACCCAGTACTTC	CASSPDAGGETQYF
TRBV20-1	-	TRBJ2-7	12	TRBD1	TGCAGTGCTTGGGACAGGGCGGACGAGCAGTACTTC	CSAWDRADEQYF
TRBV15	once	TRBJ2-7	15	TRBD1	TGTGCCACCAGCAGAGGGAAACAGGGGGCCTACGAGCAGTACTTC	CATSRGKQGAYEQYF
TRBV12-3/TRBV12-4	-	TRBJ2-1	14	TRBD1	TGTGCCAGCAGTTTCGGGACAGGGGACCATGAGCAGTTCTTC	CASSFGTGDHEQFF
TRBV15	-	TRBJ1-4	14	-	TGTGCCACCAGCAGTCGGGGTGTGAGTGAAAAACTGTTTTTT	CATSSRGVSEKLFF
TRBV7-2	-	TRBJ2-2	16	-	TGTGCCAGCAGCCGCATCGGGGGGCGGAACACCGGGGAGCTGTTTTTT	CASSRIGGRNTGELFF
TRBV3-1	-	TRBJ2-7	13	TRBD2	TGTGCCAGCAGCCAGAGCGGGAGTTACGAGCAGTACTTC	CASSQSGSYEQYF
TRBV6-5	-	TRBJ2-3	12	-	TGTGCCAGCAGCCCGGGGGTAGATACGCAGTATTTT	CASSPGVDTQYF
TRBV29-1	-	TRBJ1-2	13	TRBD1	TGCAGCGTTCCCGACAGGGGCGACCGAGGCTACACCTTC	CSVPDRGDRGYTF
TRBV29-1	once	TRBJ2-1	15	-	TGCAGCGTTGGGCGGGCGAACCCCTCCTACAATGAGCAGTTCTTC	CSVGRANPSYNEQFF
TRBV28	-	TRBJ1-2	10	-	TGTGCCAGCGGGGGGGTCGGCTACACCTTC	CASGGVGYTF
TRBV20-1	-	TRBJ1-3	12	-	TGCAGTGCTAGGGGCCCCTGGGACACCATATATTTT	CSARGPWDTIYF
TRBV27	-	TRBJ2-7	15	-	TGTGCCAGCAGTTTGACCGCCCAACAGAACTACGAGCAGTACTTC	CASSLTAQQNYEQYF
TRBV5-1	-	TRBJ2-3	15	TRBD1	TGCGCCAGCAGCGCTGACAGGGGCGACACAGATACGCAGTATTTT	CASSADRGDTDTQYF
TRBV3-1	-	TRBJ2-5	14	TRBD1	TGTGCCAGCAGCCGGGGACAGTACCAAGAGACCCAGTACTTC	CASSRGQYQETQYF
TRBV10-3	-	TRBJ2-7	12	-	TGTGCCATCAGCAACAGGGGGGGCGAGCAGTACTTC	CAISNRGGEQYF
TRBV1	-	TRBJ2-5	12	-	TGCACCACCCGGACCTGGCAAGAGACCCAGTACTTC	CTTRTWQETQYF
TRBV20-1	-	TRBJ1-2	14	-	TGCAGTGCCCGGACCGGAGTAAGCGGCTATGGCTACACCTTC	CSARTGVSGYGYTF
TRBV12-5	-	TRBJ2-1	18	-	TGTGCTAGTGGTTTGGTTAAGGGGCTAGCGAATTCCTACAATGAGCAGTTCTTC	CASGLVKGLANSYNEQFF
TRBV5-1	-	TRBJ2-1	15	-	TGCGCCAGCAGCCCGAAGGAGGTCTCCTACAATGAGCAGTTCTTC	CASSPKEVSYNEQFF
TRBV3-1	-	TRBJ2-7	15	-	TGTGCCAGCAGCTCCCCGTTACAGGAAGGCGGGAAGCAGTACTTC	CASSSPLQEGGKQYF
TRBV6-4	-	TRBJ2-1	15	TRBD2	TGTGCCAGCAGTGACGCGGGAGGTAACAATGGGGAGCAGTTCTTC	CASSDAGGNNGEQFF
TRBV29-1	-	TRBJ1-2	12	TRBD1	TGCAGCGCCAGGGACAGGGTTTATGGCTACACCTTC	CSARDRVYGYTF
TRBV28	-	TRBJ2-1	15	TRBD2	TGTGCCACCCGAACCCTAGCGGGAGGGTACAATGAGCAGTTCTTC	CATRTLAGGYNEQFF
TRBV2	few	TRBJ1-1	11	-	TGTGCCAGCAGTACGAACACTGAAGCTTTCTTT	CASSTNTEAFF
TRBV15	-	TRBJ2-2	15	-	TGTGCCACCAGGAGGACAGTAGGGTCCACCGGGGAGCTGTTTTTT	CATRRTVGSTGELFF
TRBV14	-	TRBJ2-5	16	TRBD1	TGTGCCAGCAGCCAATACCGACAGGGCCCTCAAGAGACCCAGTACTTC	CASSQYRQGPQETQYF
TRBV19	-	TRBJ2-7	14	-	TGTGCCAGTAGTATTGGGCAGGCGTACGACGAGCAGTACTTC	CASSIGQAYDEQYF
TRBV5-1	-	TRBJ2-1	11	-	TGCGCCAGCAGCTTGGAAGCTGAGCAGTTCTTC	CASSLEAEQFF
TRBV3-1	-	TRBJ1-5	13	-	TGTGCCAGCAGCCACGCCACTAATCAGCCCCAGCATTTT	CASSHATNQPQHF
TRBV6-6	-	TRBJ2-7	13	-	TGTGCCAGCATAGACAGGACCTCCTACGAGCAGTACTTC	CASIDRTSYEQYF
TRBV7-2	few	TRBJ2-3	13	-	TGTGCCAGCAGCTTAGTGAGCGCAGATACGCAGTATTTT	CASSLVSADTQYF
TRBV11-2	-	TRBJ2-3	13	-	TGTGCCAGCAGCTTGTGGGGAGCAGATACGCAGTATTTT	CASSLWGADTQYF
TRBV23-1	-	TRBJ2-7	15	TRBD1	TGCGCCAGCAGTCAATTCGGACAGGGAACTGTGGGGCAGTACTTC	CASSQFGQGTVGQYF
TRBV28	-	TRBJ2-1	16	TRBD1	TGTGCCAGCAGGACCGGACAGGGGGCCTCTTGGGATGAGCAGTTCTTC	CASRTGQGASWDEQFF